This TCR beta chain derives from a study of T cell repertoires in cytomegalovirus infection. Study details: In public TCR beta signatures, there were indications of both CMV infection and matching HLA type.

TCRdb itself ran the reads through MiXCR, one entry per CDR3 protein. The sample contains about 740,000 distinct CDR3 sequences, 35% of which appear only once. Only one count was recorded for this clonotype. Antigen specificity is unknown. One junction end disagrees with the germline gene, perhaps due to a read error. General study findings and limits: CMV carriers with the relevant HLA were identified by cumulative public TCR beta family frequency. What dominated the ex vivo response were HLA-C-restricted CMV-specific TCR beta clonotypes.

This TCR was sampled from a human donor in good health (CMV status not recorded). Some clones in this sample may be carry-over from other donors' samples. The sequenced material came from PBMCs.

CDR3 nucleotides: TGTGCCAGCAGTTTAAACCTCGGGACCGGGGAGCTGATTTTT. Protein sequence: CASSLNLGTGELIF. V usage is TRBV28 and J usage is TRBJ2-2; D could derive from TRBD1 or TRBD2 (5 bases each). The CDR3 is 14 amino acids. From germline, CDR1 is MDHEN and CDR2 SYDVKM.